The 10 T cell receptor beta chains presented below share a single source sample, sequenced in a study of T cell repertoires in cytomegalovirus infection. MiXCR was run by TCRdb on the reads, yielding one entry per CDR3 protein. The data hold fewer than 300,000 distinct CDR3 sequences, with under 30% observed a single time. The sequenced material came from PBMCs. The receptors originated from a human donor in good health (CMV status not recorded). Some clones in this sample may be carry-over from other donors' samples.

J is TRBJ2-7 and V is TRBV12-3 or TRBV12-4; D is unclear. Trimming removed 7 bases at V and 3 bases at J, with 16 bases between. This CDR3 is built from 14 residues. CDR3 protein: CASNPPTNYYEQYF. The CDR3 nucleotides read TGTGCCAGCAATCCACCGACAAATTACTACGAGCAGTACTTC.

The V call is TRBV20-1, the J call TRBJ2-1; the match to TRBD2 covers 13 bases. Germline CDR1 reads DFQATT; CDR2 reads SNEGSKA (reference sequence). V shed 2 bases, J shed 7 bases, and the junction held 5 bases outside the gene matches. This CDR3 spans 15 amino acids. CDR3 residues: CSARTGLAGENEQFF. CDR3 sequence (DNA): TGCAGTGCTAGAACCGGACTAGCGGGAGAGAATGAGCAGTTCTTC.

This clonotype was seen at least ten times. The rearrangement links TRBV7-2 to TRBJ2-7; the D call may be TRBD1 or TRBD2 (5 bases each). V lost 1 base and J 7 bases, leaving 11 bases between the germline ends. Looked up from germline, CDR1 is SGHTA and CDR2 is FQGNSA. The CDR3 has 13 residues. CDR3 DNA: TGTGCCAGCAGCTTAGGGGGGTCATGGGAGCAGTACTTC. Residues: CASSLGGSWEQYF.

This clonotype was seen at least ten times. This sequence joins TRBV28 and TRBJ1-1; 8 bases match TRBD1. V was clipped by 10 bases and J by 8 bases; unmatched bases: 9. Per germline, CDR1 MDHEN and CDR2 SYDVKM. The CDR3 contains 12 residues. The CDR3 DNA is TGTGCCATACAGACAGGGGCCATCGAAGCTTTCTTT. Its translation: CAIQTGAIEAFF.

The chain recombines TRBV20-1 with TRBJ1-1; D unresolved. The length of the CDR3 is 12 residues. The germline gives CDR1 DFQATT, CDR2 SNEGSKA (reference sequence). V shed 6 bases and J shed 4 bases, with 12 bases lying between them. The CDR3 bases are TGCAGTGCCCCCGGCCGGGGCACTGAAGCTTTCTTT. It codes for CSAPGRGTEAFF.

This clonotype has a count of ten or more. The V call is TRBV7-9, the J call TRBJ2-7, with 7 positions matching TRBD1. The CDR3 is 15 amino acids. Germline-derived CDR1 and CDR2 are SEHNR and FQNEAQ (reference sequence). V dropped 5 bases and J dropped 6; count of bases not matched to a gene: 13. This CDR3 is CASSGKGAQSPEQYF. CDR3 DNA sequence: TGTGCCAGCAGCGGAAAGGGGGCGCAGTCCCCCGAGCAGTACTTC.

This clonotype has only a few counts. The V and J genes are TRBV27 and TRBJ2-5; D might be TRBD2 (6 bases). The CDR3 extends over 19 amino acids. Trimming pared 5 bases from V and 1 base from J, leaving 26 bases between. Germline lookup yields CDR1 MNHEY and CDR2 SMNVEV (reference sequence). CDR3 coding DNA: TGTGCCAGCAGTCCTCGCCTAAATAGACTAGGAGGGATCCAAGAGACCCAGTACTTC. Its protein product is CASSPRLNRLGGIQETQYF.

This clonotype was observed a handful of times. The V and J genes are TRBV28 and TRBJ2-5; TRBD1 is a possible D gene (5 bases). Germline values: CDR1 MDHEN, CDR2 SYDVKM. The V end was cut by 8 bases, the J end by 0 bases, with 16 bases between. CDR3 length equals 15 residues. DNA of the CDR3: TGTGCCAGCTACCACCTCGGACAACACCAAGAGACCCAGTACTTC. Translated: CASYHLGQHQETQYF.

This clonotype was seen only a few times. The chain is built from TRBV28 and TRBJ2-7; TRBD1 might be the D (6 bases). The germline CDR1 and CDR2 sequences are MDHEN and SYDVKM. The CDR3 length is 13 residues. Trimming took 5 bases from V and 5 from J, leaving 13 bases between them. The CDR3 nucleotides read TGTGCCAGCAGTCGGACAGCAGCCCACGAGCAGTACTTC. It yields the protein CASSRTAAHEQYF.

CDR3: CASSHPTEAFF. Written as DNA, the CDR3 is TGTGCCAGCAGTCACCCCACTGAAGCTTTCTTT. The chain employs TRBV28 and TRBJ1-1; D gene uncertain. The CDR3 consists of 11 residues. V was pared by 5 bases and J by 4 bases, with 5 bases between. CDR1 MDHEN and CDR2 SYDVKM come from the germline V gene.